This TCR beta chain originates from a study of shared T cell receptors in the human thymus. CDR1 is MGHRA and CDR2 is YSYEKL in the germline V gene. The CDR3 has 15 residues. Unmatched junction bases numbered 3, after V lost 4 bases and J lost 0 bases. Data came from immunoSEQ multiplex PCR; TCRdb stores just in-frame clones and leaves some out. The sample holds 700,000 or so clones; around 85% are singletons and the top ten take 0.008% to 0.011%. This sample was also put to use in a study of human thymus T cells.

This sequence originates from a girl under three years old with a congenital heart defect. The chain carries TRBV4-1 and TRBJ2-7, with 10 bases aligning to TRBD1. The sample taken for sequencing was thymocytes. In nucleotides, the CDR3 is TGCGCCAGCAGCCCCGGGGACAGGGGCTCCTACGAGCAGTACTTC. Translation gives CASSPGDRGSYEQYF.